This entry concerns a single T cell receptor beta chain. Its cognate antigen is unknown. The data originate from a study of T cell responses to AZD1222 COVID-19 vaccine. Turning to the study itself: Both about-4-week and about-12-week second-dose recipients were combined.

Method: immunoSEQ multiplex PCR; TCRdb's copy keeps in-frame clones and lacks some. This sample has under 130,000 clones, with over 80% found just once. The CDR3 sequence is 12 residues long. The germline V gene encodes CDR1 SNHLY and CDR2 FYNNEI. V gave up 8 bases and J gave up 2 bases; unmatched junction bases: 3. General observations from the study: The sample set comprised mostly white British donors with more females, and clonal diversity was possibly underestimated. Just a handful of AZD1222 recipients were seropositive at baseline.

The gene calls are TRBV2 and TRBJ2-7; 7 bases fit TRBD2. Here the sequenced sample was peripheral blood, taken on day 0 of AZD1222 vaccination. The clonotype was recovered from an adult in good health. The DNA of the CDR3 is TGTGCCAGCCGTAGCGGGCCCTACGAGCAGTACTTC. Translated, it gives CASRSGPYEQYF.